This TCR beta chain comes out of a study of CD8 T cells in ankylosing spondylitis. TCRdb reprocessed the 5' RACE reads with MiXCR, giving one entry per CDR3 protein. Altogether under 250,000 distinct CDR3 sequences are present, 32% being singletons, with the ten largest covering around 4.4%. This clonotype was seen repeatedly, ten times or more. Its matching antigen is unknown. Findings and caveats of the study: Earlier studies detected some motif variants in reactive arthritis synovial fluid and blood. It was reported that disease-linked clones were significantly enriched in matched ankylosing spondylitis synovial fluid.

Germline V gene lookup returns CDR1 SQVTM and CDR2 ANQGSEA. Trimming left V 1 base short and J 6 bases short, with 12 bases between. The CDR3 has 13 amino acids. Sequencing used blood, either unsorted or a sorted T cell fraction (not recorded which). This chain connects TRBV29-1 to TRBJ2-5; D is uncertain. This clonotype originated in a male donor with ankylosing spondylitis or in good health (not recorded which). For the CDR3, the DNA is TGCAGCGTTGAAGTCAAGGGTCTTCAGACCCAGTACTTC. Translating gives CSVEVKGLQTQYF.